What follows describes a single TCR beta chain. These data come from a study of control samples from healthy donors and cancer patients. Assay used: immunoSEQ multiplex PCR; TCRdb lists only in-frame clones, some missing. The sample holds roughly 130,000 clones; about 93% are singletons and the top ten take 1.7%. The source material was PBMCs. This TCR was sampled from a man aged 50-59 years with head and neck cancer.

The CDR3 DNA is TGTGCCAGCAGCCTGACCGCAGGGGTGCAGTACTTC. The encoded protein is CASSLTAGVQYF. This chain uses TRBV14 with TRBJ2-7; D may be TRBD1 (6 bases). Germline assignment: CDR1 SGHDN and CDR2 FVKESK. This CDR3 is built from 12 residues. Deletions cut 4 bases from V and 9 bases from J, with 13 bases between.